This T cell receptor (beta chain) was identified in a study of T cell responses to AZD1222 COVID-19 vaccine. Clones were sequenced by immunoSEQ multiplex PCR, and TCRdb holds only the in-frame ones, with some missing. The sample holds 110,000 to 150,000 clones, roughly 90% seen once. The receptor comes from an adult who received the AZD1222 COVID-19 vaccine. The sequencing here drew on peripheral blood, taken 28 days after the second AZD1222 dose.

The CDR3 sequence is CASSLVAETQYF. Here the CDR3 DNA reads TGTGCCAGCAGCTTAGTGGCGGAGACCCAGTACTTC. This chain uses TRBV7-2 with TRBJ2-5, with D uncertain. The CDR3 is 12 residues long. Trimming removed 1 base at V and 5 bases at J, with 5 bases between. CDR1 SGHTA and CDR2 FQGNSA come from the germline V gene.